This T cell receptor beta chain was recorded in a study of cytomegalovirus exposure and HLA in healthy donors (dated by TCRdb to about 2017). Concerning the study at large: In an earlier analysis of around 540 of the donors, 276 Gb of sequence data and about 110 million unique TCR beta sequences from about 190 million T cells were reported. An early release covering approximately 600 HLA-typed donors comprised roughly 300 gigabases of sequencing data and around 86 million unique TCR sequences. The genetic ancestry cluster associated with self-reported Caucasian donors included 81% of the approximately 430 genotyped donors. The aim of the study was to test whether cataloging public T cell receptors could identify signatures of past pathogen exposure. The T cell repertoires of several hundred subjects were profiled by immunosequencing and related to cytomegalovirus serostatus. In addition to the first cohort of around 670 subjects, a separate validation cohort of 100 to 150 different subjects was used. To predict cytomegalovirus infection status, the study combined high-throughput TCR immunosequencing, statistical association of individual TCRs with disease status, and machine learning. A later analysis re-examined previously published TCR beta repertoires from over 500 donors and added high-resolution HLA genotyping to investigate patterns of TCR occurrence. Rather than using new phenotypic data, the later analysis identified candidate immune exposures from TCR beta sequences and from how often those sequences occurred across donors. An earlier analysis of 587 of the donors used high-throughput TCR beta sequencing to judge whether each TCR beta V gene segment behaved as functional or pseudogenic. Donor age, sex, ethnicity and CMV serostatus were compiled alongside the repertoire data. Genome-wide SNP genotypes for about 60% of the roughly 700 donors were used in a later genetic analysis, which treated that subset as a discovery cohort. Every repertoire in the discovery cohort had been generated on one and the same sequencing platform. HLA typing included class I and class II loci at four-digit resolution. Typing coverage differed by locus: A, B, C, DRB1 and DQB1 were typed in about 620-630 donors, DQA1 in about 550, DPA1 in approximately 600, and DPB1 in around 440. Because of strong linkage in the cohort, a few DR-DQ haplotypes were treated as single units for association and clustering. Among 300 to 500 genotyped donors of the cohort, an average of approximately 240,000 unique TCR beta nucleotide sequences was sequenced per donor, of which about 20% were non-productive. Study-wide findings and limitations: CMV serostatus was the only immune exposure information available for the cohort. Most CMV-associated TCR beta chains appeared to be HLA-restricted in a later analysis, and the HLA associations seemed to be driven largely by CMV exposure. A total of about 180 TCR beta chains were listed by the study as associated with cytomegalovirus. Some IMGT-functional V segments, including TRBV6-2 and TRBV6-3, could not be distinguished by the 87-base-pair reads and were therefore excluded. Because HLA typing was missing for some donors at each locus, association tests included only the typed subset. In a later genetic analysis, a missense DCLRE1C variant was associated with V-gene and J-gene trimming of TCR beta chains, and the association was replicated in an independent cohort. Assigning TCR associations to individual alleles was difficult when HLA alleles, especially DR and DQ, strongly co-occurred. In this cohort, only TCR beta chains were sequenced, and detectable features were limited by the absence of alpha or paired-chain data. A later analysis found that TCR association rates varied across HLA loci, with DRB1 alleles showing the most associated TCRs and HLA-C alleles the fewest. Compared with the 666-donor mean, donors in an Asian-associated ancestry cluster had fewer N-insertions in productive TCRs, according to a later genetic analysis. Sequencing depth was assumed to be roughly uniform across donors in the presence/absence analyses, though that assumption may not hold. In a later analysis, HLA-associated TCR beta chains showed more clonal expansion and lower generation probabilities than non-associated chains that were equally common. Correlated functional status among segregating V segments might reflect linkage disequilibrium, but an unknown experimental factor could not be ruled out. In a later analysis, several top co-occurrence clusters were reported to appear linked to parvovirus B19, influenza, CMV and Epstein-Barr virus. An earlier analysis of 450 to 750 of the donors showed that most TCR beta V segments appeared in productive rearrangements either about 90% or about 30% of the time, which broadly matched IMGT annotations. A further reported finding was that TCR beta sequences accurately predicted the HLA-A and HLA-B alleles for most subjects in the first cohort. Specific HLA alleles were associated with 15,000 to 20,000 TCR beta sequences at a false discovery rate of 0.05 in a later analysis. The classifier was reported to diagnose cytomegalovirus status with high specificity and sensitivity in both the original cohort and the validation cohort. A group of highly shared sequence variants was considered likely to be a technical artifact of the sequencing pipeline. The authors suggested that the approach could potentially be extended to other disease states and immunological phenotypes. A few of the identified cytomegalovirus-associated TCR beta chains were confirmed in vitro to be specific for cytomegalovirus antigens. Because counts were too low, approximately 15 rarely observed V segments, including chromosome 9 orphons, were excluded from the earlier analysis of several hundred of the donors. Most TCR sequences were observed very rarely across donors, whereas some public TCRs were present in many individuals.

From the germline V gene, CDR1 is SGHRS and CDR2 is YFSETQ. V is cut back by 0 bases and J by 3 bases, with 7 bases in the junction unmatched. The CDR3, cysteine through phenylalanine, is 16 amino acids long. The entry retains the CDR3 DNA only, 48 bases that are in frame from base 1. Libraries were made using the immunoSEQ multiplex PCR assay. The multiplex PCR relied on a mix of 60 forward primers for TCR Vbeta segments and 13 reverse primers for TCR Jbeta segments. A multiplex PCR assay on genomic DNA amplified the CDR3 region of rearranged TCR beta genes. The Illumina HiSeq System was used to sequence the amplified TCR beta libraries as 87-base-pair reads. Regarding the original processing steps: In a later analysis, 70 million to 95 million unique TCR beta chains were counted across the 500 to 850 repertoires, and around 10 million of these chains were shared by at least two donors. Raw reads were error-corrected and collapsed into unique sequences by a nearest-neighbor algorithm in which closely related sequences were merged to remove PCR and sequencing errors. CDR3 sequences were aligned to IMGT reference sequences to assign V, D and J gene segments. For a sequence to be retained, a match of at least six nucleotides to both a V gene segment and a J gene segment was required. Rearrangements were called productive when the CDR3 lacked stop codons and stayed in frame with V and J; all others were non-productive. Following IMGT convention, CDR3 was defined as the stretch from the second conserved V-encoded cysteine up to the conserved J-encoded phenylalanine. The earlier analysis of around 640 of the donors excluded sequences that lacked an unambiguous match to a single V gene segment. In an earlier analysis of approximately 550 of the donors, V segments were called functional above 56.7% productive rearrangements and were called segregating when the between-donor standard deviation exceeded 5%. A statistical classification framework was built to diagnose cytomegalovirus status from the catalog of TCR beta chain sequences. In a later analysis, V and J genes were assigned by comparing TCR nucleotide sequences against IMGT/GENE-DB human TR gene sequences. The TCRdist pipeline was used in a later analysis to assign CDR3 sequences and most-parsimonious VDJ recombination scenarios. In a later analysis, each TCR beta chain was defined by its CDR3 amino acid sequence together with its V-gene family, and reads lacking a unique V-gene family were excluded. To address suspected cross-contamination and a sequencing artifact, a later analysis removed a few hundred highly shared, low-generation-probability nucleotide sequences. A later analysis calculated a clonal expansion index for each public chain from normalized within-repertoire ranks of inferred template counts. In a later analysis, generation probabilities were computed using a VDJ recombination model fitted to out-of-frame rearrangements, and the results were checked against IGoR. In a later analysis, hypergeometric tests were used to score TCR-TCR, TCR-HLA and TCR-CMV co-occurrence, with a repertoire-size bias correction applied to TCR pairs. In a later analysis, false discovery rates were estimated by permuting HLA or CMV assignments 20 times. A later analysis grouped co-occurring TCRs with DBSCAN, adding TCRdist sequence similarity when clustering within HLA-allele-positive subsets. Co-occurrence clustering excluded repertoires with fewer than 30,000 or more than 120,000 public chains, plus five with anomalous nucleotide sharing. The source is immuneACCESS, and TCRdb retained only in-frame sequences with V and J called. Part of the clones is not carried over; for the studies checked, unresolved V genes explain less than half of this, and the remainder is unexplained. The V and J calls and clone size are taken from that table; D and trimming were inferred from the DNA. Within this sample are around 120,000 clones, with about 75% of them counted one time only. The ten biggest clones cover approximately 28% of the sample.

The cohort comprised 550 to 700 healthy bone marrow donors. At the time of sampling, every cohort member was nominally healthy, though immune exposures that went unrecorded were likely present. The donor was CMV seropositive and was included in the group of around 300 seropositive cohort members. A peripheral blood sample was collected from each donor, and TCR beta sequencing was performed on peripheral blood mononuclear cells. The Qiagen DNeasy Blood Extraction Kit was used to extract genomic DNA from the blood cell samples. Worth noting for this clone: Its binding antigen is unknown. Nothing much larger sits one base from this clone, and base qualities are not available.

This receptor was obtained from a man aged 60 to 69 in good health and CMV-seropositive. This chain is built from TRBV5-1 and TRBJ1-1, with 8 bases aligning to TRBD1. The sample taken for sequencing was PBMCs. The CDR3 amino acid sequence is: CASSLGQGSVYTEAFF. The nucleotide sequence reads TGCGCCAGCAGCTTGGGACAGGGGAGCGTATACACTGAAGCTTTCTTT.